This T cell receptor beta chain was recorded in a study of Graves' ophthalmopathy and Graves' hyperthyroidism. Study findings and constraints: A majority of expanded thyroid clonotypes exceeding 0.001 frequency were likewise present in blood.

PBMCs were isolated from an approximately 10 ml sample of fresh peripheral blood. RNA transcripts were the template, and TCR beta CDR3 regions were amplified from them. RT-PCR was first run with HTBI primers, then multiplex PCR in a second round. TCRdb passed the multiplex PCR reads through MiXCR, listing each CDR3 protein once. The sample contains hundreds of thousands of distinct CDR3 sequences, approximately 39% of which appear only once. A note on this clonotype: Antigen unknown.

The germline V gene encodes CDR1 ENHRY and CDR2 SYGVKD. V dropped 0 bases and J dropped 2 bases, with 16 bases sitting between them. The CDR3 spans 17 residues. The specimen sequenced was peripheral blood. The receptor comes from an adult man with Graves' ophthalmopathy. The chain has TRBV10-3 and TRBJ1-1; tentative D call: TRBD1 (6 bases). The CDR3 region has the DNA TGTGCCATCAGTGAGTCCACAGGGTACTCTGGAAACACTGAAGCTTTCTTT. Translating it yields CAISESTGYSGNTEAFF.